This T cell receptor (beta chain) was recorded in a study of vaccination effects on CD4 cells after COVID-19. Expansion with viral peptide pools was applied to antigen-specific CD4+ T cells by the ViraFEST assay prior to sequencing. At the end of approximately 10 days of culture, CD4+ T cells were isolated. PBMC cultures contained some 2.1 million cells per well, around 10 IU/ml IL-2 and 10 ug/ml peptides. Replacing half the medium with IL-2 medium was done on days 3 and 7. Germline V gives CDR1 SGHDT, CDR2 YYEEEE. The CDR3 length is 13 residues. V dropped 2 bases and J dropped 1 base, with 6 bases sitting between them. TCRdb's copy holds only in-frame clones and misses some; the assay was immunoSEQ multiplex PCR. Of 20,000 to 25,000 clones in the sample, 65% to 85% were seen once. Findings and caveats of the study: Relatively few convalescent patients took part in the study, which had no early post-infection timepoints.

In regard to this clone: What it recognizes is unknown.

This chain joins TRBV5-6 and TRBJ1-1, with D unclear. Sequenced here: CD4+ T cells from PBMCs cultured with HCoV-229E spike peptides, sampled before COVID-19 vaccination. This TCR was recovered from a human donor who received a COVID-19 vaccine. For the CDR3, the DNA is TGTGCCAGCAGCTTATTGGAGAACACTGAAGCTTTCTTT. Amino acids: CASSLLENTEAFF.